This T cell receptor beta chain was observed in a study of T cell responses to AZD1222 COVID-19 vaccine. V was pared by 3 bases and J by 3 bases, with 6 bases of the junction left unmatched. The CDR3 length is 15 residues. Germline V gene lookup returns CDR1 KGHSH and CDR2 LQKENI. Some clones are missing from TCRdb's copy, which holds only in-frame ones; the method was immunoSEQ multiplex PCR. The repertoire holds some 97,000 clones, with roughly 91% as singletons. The sample consisted of peripheral blood, taken on day 0 of AZD1222 vaccination. V usage is TRBV18 and J usage is TRBJ2-7; 9 positions agree with TRBD1. The sequence was obtained from an adult in good health. As DNA, the CDR3 is TGTGCCAGCTCACCGGGACAGGGAATGGACTACGAGCAGTACTTC. It translates to CASSPGQGMDYEQYF.